These T cell receptor beta chains were read from a single sample in a study of control samples from healthy donors and cancer patients. Measured with immunoSEQ multiplex PCR; TCRdb has only the in-frame clones, and not every one. The table lists approximately 210,000 clones, 91% of them singletons, with about 1.7% in the top ten. The sequenced sample was blood. The source is a man aged 30 to 45 in good health. Each CDR3 is given with its conserved first and last residue. A D gene is named only where the DNA matches it firmly. The size entry is marked missing in some rows and otherwise reads once, few, many or a size class.

V gene,clone size,D gene,J gene,CDR3 protein,CDR3 DNA
TRBV2,NA,NA,TRBJ1-3,CASSLLRWSSGNTIYF,TGTGCCAGCAGCCTTCTAAGATGGAGCTCTGGAAACACCATATATTTT
TRBV21-1,NA,NA,TRBJ1-2,CASSPKGRTNYGYTF,TGTGCCAGCAGTCCTAAGGGCCGGACTAACTATGGCTACACCTTC
TRBV19,NA,NA,TRBJ2-3,CASSIQGTTDTQYF,TGTGCCAGTAGTATTCAGGGGACCACAGATACGCAGTATTTT
TRBV4-1,NA,NA,TRBJ2-7,CASSPEDRAYEQYF,TGCGCCAGCAGCCCAGAAGACAGAGCCTACGAGCAGTACTTC
TRBV29-1,NA,NA,TRBJ1-2,CSAELGGYTF,TGCAGCGCCGAGTTGGGGGGCTACACCTTC
TRBV3-1/TRBV3-2,once,TRBD2,TRBJ2-7,CASSPLGGAYEQYF,TGTGCCAGCAGCCCCCTGGGGGGGGCCTACGAGCAGTACTTC
TRBV7-6,NA,TRBD1,TRBJ1-6,CASGPGQYNSPLHF,TGTGCCAGCGGCCCGGGACAGTATAATTCACCCCTCCACTTT
TRBV24-1,NA,NA,TRBJ2-1,CATSEKGDNEQFF,TGTGCCACCAGTGAAAAGGGGGACAATGAGCAGTTCTTC
TRBV3-1/TRBV3-2,NA,NA,TRBJ2-1,CASKPGGAGAYNEQFF,TGTGCCAGCAAGCCAGGGGGCGCGGGGGCCTACAATGAGCAGTTCTTC
TRBV12-3/TRBV12-4,NA,NA,TRBJ2-7,CASAREIEQYF,TGTGCCAGCGCTCGGGAAATTGAACAGTACTTC
TRBV27,NA,NA,TRBJ1-1,CASSLRGPRGGNTEAFF,TGTGCCAGCAGTTTAAGAGGGCCGAGAGGAGGAAACACTGAAGCTTTCTTT
TRBV2,NA,NA,TRBJ2-3,CASGRLVPNTDTQYF,TGTGCCAGCGGTCGACTAGTGCCTAACACAGATACGCAGTATTTT
TRBV4-1,few,TRBD1,TRBJ1-4,CASSRDRGEKLFF,TGCGCCAGCAGCCGGGACAGGGGTGAAAAACTGTTTTTT
TRBV18,NA,TRBD1,TRBJ1-1,CASSPSHRGGGEAFF,TGTGCCAGCTCACCTTCGCACAGGGGTGGGGGTGAAGCTTTCTTT
TRBV19,NA,TRBD1,TRBJ2-2,CASSITRDRGYTGELFF,TGTGCCAGTAGTATAACCCGGGACAGGGGTTACACCGGGGAGCTGTTTTTT
TRBV5-1,NA,TRBD1,TRBJ1-2,CASSFRQGSWYGYTF,TGCGCCAGCAGCTTTCGACAGGGATCTTGGTATGGCTACACCTTC
TRBV6-1,NA,TRBD1,TRBJ2-3,CASTQAGTGNTDTQYF,TGTGCCAGCACTCAAGCCGGGACAGGGAACACAGATACGCAGTATTTT
TRBV4-1,NA,NA,TRBJ2-1,CASSQPGPLEGNEQFF,TGCGCCAGCAGCCAACCAGGACCGTTGGAAGGAAATGAGCAGTTCTTC
TRBV6-6,NA,NA,TRBJ1-4,CASSPVSTGVYEKLFF,TGTGCCAGCAGTCCGGTTTCCACGGGGGTATATGAAAAACTGTTTTTT
TRBV3-1/TRBV3-2,NA,NA,TRBJ1-1,CASSQRYTEAFF,TGTGCCAGCAGCCAACGGTACACTGAAGCTTTCTTT
TRBV12-3/TRBV12-4,NA,NA,TRBJ1-1,CASSRGLTEAFF,TGTGCCAGCAGCAGGGGCTTGACTGAAGCTTTCTTT
TRBV27,NA,NA,TRBJ1-1,CASFRIRGVEAFF,TGTGCCAGCTTTCGAATTAGGGGGGTAGAAGCTTTCTTT
TRBV5-4,NA,NA,TRBJ2-3,CASSLGSLTSTDTQYF,TGTGCCAGCAGCTTGGGTAGCCTAACTAGCACAGATACGCAGTATTTT
TRBV24-1,NA,TRBD1,TRBJ2-7,CATSDPRRTGDYEQYF,TGTGCCACCAGTGATCCTCGGAGGACAGGGGACTACGAGCAGTACTTC
TRBV4-1,NA,NA,TRBJ2-3,CASSQDPVSTDTQYF,TGCGCCAGCAGCCAAGATCCCGTTAGCACAGATACGCAGTATTTT
TRBV4-1,NA,NA,TRBJ2-6,CASSQGPSGANVLTF,TGCGCCAGCAGCCAAGGACCCTCTGGGGCCAACGTCCTGACTTTC
TRBV5-4,NA,NA,TRBJ2-2,CASSWGAVNTGELFF,TGTGCCAGCAGCTGGGGCGCGGTGAACACCGGGGAGCTGTTTTTT
TRBV5-4,NA,NA,TRBJ2-2,CASSLDWGPSPGELFF,TGTGCCAGCAGCTTGGATTGGGGCCCTTCTCCCGGGGAGCTGTTTTTT
TRBV5-1,NA,NA,TRBJ2-3,CASSWGRNTDTQYF,TGCGCCAGCAGCTGGGGACGGAACACAGATACGCAGTATTTT
TRBV6-1,once,TRBD1,TRBJ1-2,CASSEAGTGTYGYTF,TGTGCCAGCAGTGAAGCCGGGACAGGGACTTATGGCTACACCTTC
TRBV5-1,NA,TRBD1,TRBJ1-1,CASSLAEQGGTEAFF,TGCGCCAGCAGCTTGGCCGAACAGGGGGGAACTGAAGCTTTCTTT
TRBV5-6,NA,NA,TRBJ1-4,CASSLGTDEKLFF,TGTGCCAGCAGCTTGGGGACAGATGAAAAACTGTTTTTT